This T cell receptor beta chain was profiled in a study of glioma-infiltrating T cells. The table lists this clonotype with many counts. The CDR3 sequence is 16 residues long. Germline values: CDR1 MNHNS, CDR2 SASEGT. V was shortened by 4 bases and J by 3 bases, with 18 bases between the two germline ends. Amplification of TCR alpha and beta CDR3 regions from RNA used iRepertoire nested multiplex PCR. One entry per CDR3 protein results from TCRdb running MiXCR on the multiplex PCR reads. The sample includes some 160,000 distinct CDR3 sequences, about 40% of them seen just once. This chain uses TRBV6-1 with TRBJ2-5, with TRBD1 as a possible D gene (6 bases). The sample was glioma tissue, nonneoplastic brain tissue, or PBMCs (not recorded which). This receptor was taken from a human donor with low-grade glioma or glioblastoma, undergoing nonglioma brain surgery, or in good health (not recorded which). The CDR3 spells CASSVIRGIGEETQYF. DNA for the CDR3: TGTGCCAGCAGTGTCATCAGGGGTATCGGCGAAGAGACCCAGTACTTC.